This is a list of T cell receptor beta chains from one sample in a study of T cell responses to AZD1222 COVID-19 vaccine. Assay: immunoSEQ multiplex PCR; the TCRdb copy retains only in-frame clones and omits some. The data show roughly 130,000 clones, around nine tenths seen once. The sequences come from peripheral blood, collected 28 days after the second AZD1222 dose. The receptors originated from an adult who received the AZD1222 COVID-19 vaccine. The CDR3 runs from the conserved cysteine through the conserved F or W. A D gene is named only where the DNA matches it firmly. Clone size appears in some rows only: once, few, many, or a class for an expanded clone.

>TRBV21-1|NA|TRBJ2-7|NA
CASIQGALEQYF
TGTGCCAGCATCCAGGGGGCCCTCGAGCAGTACTTC
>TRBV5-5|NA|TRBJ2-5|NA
CASSLRKETQYF
TGTGCCAGCAGCTTGAGAAAAGAGACCCAGTACTTC
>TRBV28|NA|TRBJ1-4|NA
CASSSTGYGEKLFF
TGTGCCAGCAGTTCGACAGGTTACGGTGAAAAACTGTTTTTT
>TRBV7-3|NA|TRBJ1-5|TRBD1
CASSQTRGDRGPLSNQPQHF
TGTGCCAGCAGCCAAACTCGGGGCGACAGGGGCCCCCTTAGCAATCAGCCCCAGCATTTT
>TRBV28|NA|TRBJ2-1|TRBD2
CASSLSGGAYNEQFF
TGTGCCAGCAGTTTAAGTGGGGGGGCCTACAATGAGCAGTTCTTC
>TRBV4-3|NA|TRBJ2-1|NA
CASSQDRPANEQFF
TGCGCCAGCAGCCAAGACAGGCCGGCCAATGAGCAGTTCTTC
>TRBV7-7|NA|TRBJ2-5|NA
CASTEGGQETQYF
TGTGCTAGCACCGAGGGGGGGCAAGAGACCCAGTACTTC
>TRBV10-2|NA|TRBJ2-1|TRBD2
CASSESSRSGGNNEQFF
TGCGCCAGCAGTGAGTCGAGCCGTAGCGGGGGGAACAATGAGCAGTTCTTC
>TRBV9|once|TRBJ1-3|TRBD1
CASSPRQGPGNTIYF
TGTGCCAGCAGCCCCAGACAGGGCCCTGGAAACACCATATATTTT
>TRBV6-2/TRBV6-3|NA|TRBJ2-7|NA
CASSFPPREVYEQYF
TGTGCCAGCAGTTTCCCCCCGAGAGAGGTCTACGAGCAGTACTTC
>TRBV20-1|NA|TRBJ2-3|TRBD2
CSASFLAGLDTQYF
TGCAGTGCAAGTTTCCTAGCGGGATTGGATACGCAGTATTTT
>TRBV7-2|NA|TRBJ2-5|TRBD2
CASSPGTKETQYF
TGTGCCAGCAGCCCTGGGACTAAAGAGACCCAGTACTTC
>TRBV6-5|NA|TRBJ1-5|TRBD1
CASSQIQGNQPQHF
TGTGCCAGCAGTCAAATACAGGGGAATCAGCCCCAGCATTTT
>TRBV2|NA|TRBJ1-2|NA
CASSEGGPFGGYTF
TGTGCCAGCAGTGAAGGGGGCCCCTTTGGAGGCTACACCTTC
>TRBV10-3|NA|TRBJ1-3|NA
CAISESGGFGGNTIYF
TGTGCCATCAGTGAGTCCGGGGGGTTCGGTGGAAACACCATATATTTT
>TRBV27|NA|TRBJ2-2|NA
CASSSYRDTGELFF
TGTGCCAGCAGTTCTTACAGGGACACCGGGGAGCTGTTTTTT
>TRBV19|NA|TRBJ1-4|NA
CASSMVLTARNEKLFF
TGTGCCAGTAGTATGGTCCTGACAGCCCGAAATGAAAAACTGTTTTTT
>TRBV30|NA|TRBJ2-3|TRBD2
CAWILLAGAEPRVGTQYF
TGTGCCTGGATTTTACTAGCGGGAGCCGAGCCTAGGGTCGGTACGCAGTATTTT
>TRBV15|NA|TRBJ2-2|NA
CATSRSNTGELFF
TGTGCCACCAGCAGGTCGAACACCGGGGAGCTGTTTTTT
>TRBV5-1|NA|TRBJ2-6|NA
CASSQEASGANVLTF
TGCGCCAGCAGCCAAGAGGCTTCTGGGGCCAACGTCCTGACTTTC
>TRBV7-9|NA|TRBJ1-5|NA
CASSPFPGDQPQHF
TGTGCCAGCAGCCCGTTTCCCGGAGATCAGCCCCAGCATTTT
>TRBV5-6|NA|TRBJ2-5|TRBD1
CASSNSGGLETQYF
TGTGCCAGCAGCAATTCAGGGGGTCTGGAGACCCAGTACTTC
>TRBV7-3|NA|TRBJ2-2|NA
CASSSDTGELFF
TGTGCCAGCAGCTCTGACACCGGGGAGCTGTTTTTT
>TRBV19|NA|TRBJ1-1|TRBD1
CASQRDRRYTEAFF
TGTGCCAGCCAGAGGGACAGGAGATACACTGAAGCTTTCTTT
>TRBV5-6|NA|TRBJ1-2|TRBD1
CASSRSLGQDVGGYTF
TGTGCCAGCAGCCGGAGCTTGGGACAGGACGTAGGTGGCTACACCTTC
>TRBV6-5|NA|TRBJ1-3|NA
CASLGSSSGNTIYF
TGTGCCAGTCTTGGCAGCTCCTCTGGAAACACCATATATTTT
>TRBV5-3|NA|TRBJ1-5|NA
CARSPVYMTGRVQPQHF
TGTGCCAGAAGCCCCGTTTACATGACAGGCCGGGTCCAGCCCCAGCATTTT
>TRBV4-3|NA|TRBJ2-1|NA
CASSQDFGGYNEQFF
TGCGCCAGCAGCCAAGACTTTGGCGGTTACAATGAGCAGTTCTTC
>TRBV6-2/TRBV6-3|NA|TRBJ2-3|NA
CASSSRSQSTDTQYF
TGTGCCAGCAGTTCCCGTTCTCAGAGCACAGATACGCAGTATTTT
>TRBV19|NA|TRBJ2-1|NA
CAPPAATAVQYNEQFF
TGTGCCCCCCCTGCGGCTACAGCCGTCCAGTACAATGAGCAGTTCTTC